This TCR beta chain appears in the sequencing data of a study of blood T cell repertoires in COVID-19. Study-wide background: Some COVID-19 samples were acute and others convalescent; all came from the United States, Italy and Spain. Sources were T cells, B-cell-depleted T cells, or PBMCs; the material itself was cDNA or gDNA.

The data were produced by immunoSEQ multiplex PCR, yet TCRdb's version contains in-frame clones alone and is incomplete. There are some 50,000 clones in the sample; roughly 83% occur only once, and 4.4% lies in the top ten. Trimming took 1 base from V and 3 from J, leaving 12 bases between them. Germline V gives CDR1 SGHNT, CDR2 YENEEA. CDR3 length: 15 residues. This chain links TRBV11-3 with TRBJ2-5, with a possible D match to TRBD1 (6 bases). This clonotype was sampled from a man in his fifties or sixties with active COVID-19. Material: peripheral blood. CDR3 sequence: CASSLGRGVKETQYF. The DNA of the CDR3 is TGTGCCAGCAGCTTAGGCAGGGGTGTGAAAGAGACCCAGTACTTC.